This T cell receptor beta chain is from a study of T cell repertoires in cytomegalovirus infection. In regard to this clonotype: Its antigen is currently unknown.

Each CDR3 protein gets one entry after TCRdb re-called the reads with MiXCR. The sample lists roughly 990,000 distinct CDR3 sequences, less than 40% occurring once. This CDR3 is 17 amino acids long. Germline V lookup: CDR1 MNHEY, CDR2 SVGAGI. V dropped 6 bases and J dropped 1; count of bases not matched to a gene: 11. V is TRBV6-5 and J is TRBJ1-5, with 8 bases matching TRBD1. The sequence derives from a human donor in good health (CMV status not recorded). Some clones in this sample may be carry-over from other donors' samples. The sequenced sample was cultured CD8+ T cells from PBMCs, obtained from culture after CMV antigen stimulation. CDR3 nucleotide sequence: TGTGCCAGCAGCAGGACAGGGAGGCCCCAAAGCAATCAGCCCCAGCATTTT. Translated, it gives CASSRTGRPQSNQPQHF.